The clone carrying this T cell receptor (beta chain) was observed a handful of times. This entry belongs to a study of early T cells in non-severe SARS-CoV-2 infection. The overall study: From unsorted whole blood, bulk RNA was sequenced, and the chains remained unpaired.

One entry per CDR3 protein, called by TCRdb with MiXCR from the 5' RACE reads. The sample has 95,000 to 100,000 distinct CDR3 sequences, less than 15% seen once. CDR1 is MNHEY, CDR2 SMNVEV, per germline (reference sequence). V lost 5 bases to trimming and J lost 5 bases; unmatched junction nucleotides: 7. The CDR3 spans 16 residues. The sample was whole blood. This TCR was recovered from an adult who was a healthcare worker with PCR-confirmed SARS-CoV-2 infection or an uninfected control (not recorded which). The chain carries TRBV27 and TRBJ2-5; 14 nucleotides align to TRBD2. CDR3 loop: CASSPGLAGGKETQYF. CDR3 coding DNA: TGTGCCAGCAGTCCCGGACTAGCGGGGGGTAAGGAGACCCAGTACTTC.